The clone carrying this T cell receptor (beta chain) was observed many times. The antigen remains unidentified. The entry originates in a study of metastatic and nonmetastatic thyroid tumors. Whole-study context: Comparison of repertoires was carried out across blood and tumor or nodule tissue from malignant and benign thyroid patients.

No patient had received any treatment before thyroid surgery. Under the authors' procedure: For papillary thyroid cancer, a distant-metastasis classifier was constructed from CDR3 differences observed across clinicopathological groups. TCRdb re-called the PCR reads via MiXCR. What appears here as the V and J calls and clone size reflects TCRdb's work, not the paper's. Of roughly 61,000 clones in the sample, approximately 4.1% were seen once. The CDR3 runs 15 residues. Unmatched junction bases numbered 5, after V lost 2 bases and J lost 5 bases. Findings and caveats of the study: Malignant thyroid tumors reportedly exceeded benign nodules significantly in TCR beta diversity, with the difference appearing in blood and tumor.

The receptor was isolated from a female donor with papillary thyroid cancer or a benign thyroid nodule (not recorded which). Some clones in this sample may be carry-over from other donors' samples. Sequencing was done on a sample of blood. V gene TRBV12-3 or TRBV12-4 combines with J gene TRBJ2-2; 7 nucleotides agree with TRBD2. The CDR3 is CASSLSGTTTGELFF. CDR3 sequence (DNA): TGTGCCAGCAGTTTATCGGGGACTACAACCGGGGAGCTGTTTTTT.